This TCR beta chain was identified during a study of PD-1 blockade in classical Hodgkin lymphoma (dated by TCRdb to 2020 to 2021). At the level of the whole study: Nivolumab dosing was 3 mg/kg intravenously every 2 weeks, continuing until either disease progression or unacceptable toxicity. To define a peripheral blood immune signature of response to PD-1 blockade in classical Hodgkin lymphoma, the study combined TCR beta sequencing with CyTOF. The investigation overall reported the following: A significant rise by C4D1 was seen in CD4+ but not CD8+ TCR diversity (p=0.0027 vs p=0.16), with the rise being most apparent in complete responders (p=0.02). Among trial patients, those achieving complete response had baseline diversity similar to that of newly diagnosed patients, while diversity was significantly lower in partial responders and progressors. Baseline TCR diversity was reported to be lower in newly diagnosed patients than in healthy donors, and even lower in relapsed/refractory patients. Lower diversity was seen in patients whose nivolumab began less than 1 year after ASCT, and these patients were left out of later analyses so that immune reconstitution would not confound the results. The study was limited to a single clinical trial cohort, and causes of repertoire differences, possibly disease activity or prior therapy, remained undefined.

The Qiagen DNeasy kit was used to extract genomic DNA from unsorted PBMCs and from the negatively selected CD4+ and CD8+ fractions. TCR beta CDR3 regions were subjected to amplification by immunoSEQ multiplex PCR with primers that anneal to V and J segments. Amplification bias was minimized using a synthetic immune receptor repertoire, and residual bias was removed computationally after sequencing. For the original study's pipeline: Custom Python scripts were used to quantify repertoire diversity as the Shannon entropy index. Unsorted, CD4+ and CD8+ repertoires were analyzed separately, except for combined analyses in which CD4+ and CD8+ sequences were merged in silico. A clone counted as expanded when the clone's frequency after treatment rose at least 2-fold relative to C1D1, and clones undetected at baseline were given a pseudocount of 0.5. Clones with 0 or 1 copy at C1D1 were defined as singleton clones, while clones with 2 or more copies were defined as non-singleton clones. By matching protein sequences in sorted samples from the same patient, clones expanded in unsorted samples were annotated as CD4+, CD8+ or unknown. Wilcoxon tests on paired samples were used to test changes in diversity from C1D1 to C4D1. Held by TCRdb, this immuneACCESS table contains in-frame sequences only and omits some clones. Under half of the omission traces to an unresolved V gene where checked; the cause of the rest is unknown. From that table come the V and J calls and clone size; the DNA was used to work out D and trimming. This sample comprises roughly 8,000 clones, just over 85% of them detected only once. Under 2% of the sample lies in the top ten.

The germline V gene (reference sequence) provides CDR1 LNHDA and CDR2 SQIVND. The V and J ends are trimmed by 3 bases and 10 bases, leaving 6 bases between them. The CDR3 goes from the cysteine to the phenylalanine over 11 residues. Kept here is only the CDR3 DNA, which spans 33 bases and is read in frame from base 1. The time point label for this specimen denotes: cycle 1 day 1 (C1D1), immediately before nivolumab initiation. Every trial patient had relapsed after autologous stem cell transplantation, and cohorts A, B and C differed in prior brentuximab vedotin exposure. Magnetic negative selection with a Miltenyi CD4+ T cell isolation kit was used to purify CD4+ T cells from thawed PBMCs. The trial cohort was composed of about 54 patients with relapsed/refractory classical Hodgkin lymphoma, for whom complete response, partial response or progressive disease was recorded as best overall response. Trial patients were treated with single-agent nivolumab in the multi-cohort phase II CheckMate 205 trial. An independent review committee assessed best overall response by applying the 2007 International Working Group response criteria. Trial PBMCs were collected just before the start of nivolumab (C1D1) and during therapy at cycle 2 day 1 and cycle 4 day 1. Peripheral blood was collected in 8 mL Vacutainer Cell Preparation Tubes, from which PBMCs were isolated by centrifugation and then cryopreserved. Purified CD4+ and CD8+ fractions were generated only in cases for which an additional PBMC sample was available. Magnetically labelled cells were removed on LS columns in a quadroMACS separator, and the flow-through was collected as the purified fraction.

About this clone: What antigen it recognizes has not been identified. No base quality information exists; no much larger clone differs at one position.

Sequenced material: CD4+ T cells from blood, taken at baseline. The origin of this receptor is a human donor with classical Hodgkin lymphoma. Here the chain combines TRBV19 and TRBJ1-4; no confident D gene assignment can be made. The CDR3 here reads CASSIKVKLFF. The nucleotide sequence reads as follows: TGTGCCAGTAGTATCAAGGTAAAACTGTTTTTT.